This TCR beta chain is from a study of regulatory T cells in long-lasting Graves disease. Study outcomes and limitations: Persistent Graves' patients showed reduced TCR diversity versus newly diagnosed patients.

Per the germline V gene, CDR1 is MNHNS and CDR2 is SASEGT. CDR3 length: 14 amino acids. Note on this clonotype: No antigen is known for it. A much larger clone differs from this one at a single base, so this may be a read error.

Time point in this sample: persistent/refractory GD, antithyroid drugs over 5 years with positive TRAb. PBMCs were the source of the RNA used for TCR sequencing. CDR3-region Arm-PCR and iRepertoire HTBI primers produced the TCR beta libraries. TCRdb reprocessed the multiplex PCR reads with MiXCR, giving one entry per CDR3 protein. This sample has hundreds of thousands of distinct CDR3 sequences, with roughly 20% found just once. The sample consisted of peripheral blood mononuclear cells (PBMCs), taken when the disease was refractory, from a patient treated with antithyroid drugs. This TCR came from a female donor with Graves disease. This chain links TRBV6-1 with TRBJ1-2, with 8 bases identical to TRBD1. CDR3 region: CASSAMTGAGGYIF. The CDR3 nucleotides are TGTGCCAGCAGTGCCATGACAGGGGCAGGTGGCTACATCTTC.